The present entry profiles one TCR beta chain with its context. Its target is not known. The sample comes from a study of human T cells and chemical hapten exposure. Study context: The variation in per-sample TCR yields arose mainly from small differences in pooled library volumes.

CDR1 and CDR2 (germline): MNHEY, SVGAGI. Trimming removed 3 bases from V and 0 bases from J, with 21 bases in between. This CDR3 contains 19 residues. Time point meaning: healthy volunteer bleed at 2 weeks. Someone pulled total RNA out of unfractionated whole blood. Study findings and constraints: Following DPC sensitization, TCRs present above 1 in 1000 frequency showed no change.

The library attached unique molecular identifiers to individual cDNA molecules. Original processing notes: Counts of TCRs in each sample centred on a median of about 99,000 and extended from approximately 25,000 to 650,000. A single record per CDR3 protein comes from TCRdb applying MiXCR to the RACE reads. TCRdb assigned the V and J calls; the authors' analysis was not used. The sample gives tens of thousands of distinct CDR3 sequences, over 8% of which show up once; around 3% is in the top ten. Input material: whole blood. This receptor was obtained from a female donor in good health. Some clones in this sample may be carry-over from other donors' samples. This chain links TRBV6-5 with TRBJ2-4, with D possibly TRBD1 on 6 matching bases. CDR3 nucleotides: TGTGCCAGCAGTTATCAGCCGGAACAGGGAAACCTAGCCAAAAACATTCAGTACTTC. Protein: CASSYQPEQGNLAKNIQYF.